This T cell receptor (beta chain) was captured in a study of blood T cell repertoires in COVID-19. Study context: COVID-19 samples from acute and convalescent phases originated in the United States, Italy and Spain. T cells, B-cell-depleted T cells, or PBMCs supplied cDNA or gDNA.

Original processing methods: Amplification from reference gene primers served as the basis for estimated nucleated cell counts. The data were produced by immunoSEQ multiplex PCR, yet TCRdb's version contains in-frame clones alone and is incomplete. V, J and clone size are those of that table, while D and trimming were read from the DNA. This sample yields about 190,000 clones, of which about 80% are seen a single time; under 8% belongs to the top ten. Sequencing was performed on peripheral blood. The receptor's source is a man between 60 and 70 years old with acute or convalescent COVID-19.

CDR3 coding DNA: TGTGCCAGCAGTGAAGCGCCGCCCGGGACTAGCGGGAGAAGCGGGGAGCAGTTCTTC. Its protein is CASSEAPPGTSGRSGEQFF. This rearrangement joins TRBV2 to TRBJ2-1; 14 bases map to TRBD2. CDR1 and CDR2 from the germline V gene are SNHLY and FYNNEI. The CDR3 is made up of 19 amino acids. Trimming cost V 0 bases and J 10 bases; bases outside gene matches: 14.